This T cell receptor (beta chain) is from a study of T-cell memory formation after mild COVID-19. Study background: TCR clusters were largely donor specific. Study-wide points: Largely, contracting CD4+ clones fell within CM and EM, and contracting CD8+ clones within EMRA.

This clonotype was seen a few times. The antigen remains unidentified. 5'RACE, which relied on constant-segment primers, yielded TCR alpha and TCR beta cDNA libraries carrying sample barcodes and UMIs. TCRdb passed the 5' RACE reads through MiXCR, listing each CDR3 protein once. This sample has around 310,000 distinct CDR3 sequences, with 14% found just once. This TCR came from a man aged 18 to 35 who had mild COVID-19 (a few samples of this study predate the infection). Cell type and time point are not known. The sample comprised PBMCs or a T cell subset sorted from them (not recorded which).

The CDR3 here is CASSLGVTLNTEAFF. CDR3 DNA sequence: TGTGCCAGCAGCTTAGGCGTGACACTGAACACTGAAGCTTTCTTT. The chain combines TRBV7-2 with TRBJ1-1; D gene uncertain. This CDR3 has 15 amino acids. Germline V CDR1 and CDR2: SGHTA, FQGNSA. Trimming left V 1 base short and J 0 bases short, with 9 bases between.